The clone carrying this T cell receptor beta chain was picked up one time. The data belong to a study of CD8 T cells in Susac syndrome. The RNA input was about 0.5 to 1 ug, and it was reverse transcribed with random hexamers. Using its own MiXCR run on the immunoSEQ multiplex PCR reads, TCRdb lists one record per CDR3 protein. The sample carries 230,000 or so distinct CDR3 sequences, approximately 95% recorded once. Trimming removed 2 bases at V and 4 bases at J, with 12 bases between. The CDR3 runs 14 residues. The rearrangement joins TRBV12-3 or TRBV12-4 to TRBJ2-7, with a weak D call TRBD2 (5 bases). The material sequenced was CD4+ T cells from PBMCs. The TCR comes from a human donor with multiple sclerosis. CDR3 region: CASSLSGGRYEQYF. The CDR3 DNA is TGTGCCAGCAGTTTATCCGGAGGACGATACGAGCAGTACTTC.